This TCR beta chain came from a study of blood T cell repertoires in COVID-19. Study background: T cells, B-cell-depleted T cells, or PBMCs supplied cDNA or gDNA.

This clone was picked up one time. In the original workflow: Amplification from reference gene primers served as the basis for estimated nucleated cell counts. Method: immunoSEQ multiplex PCR; TCRdb's copy keeps in-frame clones and lacks some. The D gene and trimming were derived from the DNA, and the V and J assignments and clone size from that table. The profile shows about 240,000 clones, 70% to 75% of them singletons. The CDR3 totals 17 residues. Trimming stripped 2 bases from V and 0 bases from J, with 16 bases between. This sequence joins TRBV23-1 and TRBJ1-1, with no clear D. TRBV23-1 carries the ORF label, with uncertain function. The sequencing input was peripheral blood. The sequence was obtained from a woman aged 80 or over with acute or convalescent COVID-19. Written as DNA, the CDR3 is TGCGCCAGCAGTCAACATCATCCAGGAAGCATGAACACTGAAGCTTTCTTT. Its translation is CASSQHHPGSMNTEAFF.